Shown below are 11 T cell receptor beta chains from a single sample sequenced in a study of CD8+CD57+ T cells in acquired aplastic anemia (dated by TCRdb to about 2018). The instrument was an Illumina HiSeq 2000. Profiling of TCR beta VDJ combinations and CDR3 sequences used genomic DNA as the template. The public sequencing data were trimmed at Q25 with fastp and processed into clonotypes with MiXCR by TCRdb, which kept only in-frame beta chains. Each entry is one CDR3 protein sequence, shown with its most common DNA and genes. Across this sample there are hundreds of thousands of distinct CDR3 sequences, with around 45% seen only once. Jointly, the top ten make up about 7.8% of the sample. Patients chosen for sequencing had shown expansion of CD8+CD57+ cells by flow cytometry. The sequencing input was sorted CD4+, CD8+, or CD8+CD57+ T cells (not recorded which) from PBMCs. These receptors were taken from a human donor with aplastic anemia.

This clonotype turned up a few times. Just one base apart from a much larger clone, this may be a read error. This chain links TRBV7-2 with TRBJ2-5, with TRBD2 as a possible D gene (6 bases). The CDR3 covers 13 residues. V was trimmed by 2 bases and J by 9 bases, leaving 13 bases between them. CDR1 is SGHTA and CDR2 is FQGNSA in the germline V gene. The CDR3 DNA is TGTGCCAGCAGCTTATGGTTGGGGGAGGCCCAGTACTTC. Translating it yields CASSLWLGEAQYF.

For this clonotype: An end of the junction does not agree with germline; a read error may underlie this. The V gene is TRBV10-3, the J gene TRBJ1-1; 8 positions agree with TRBD1. In germline, CDR1 is ENHRY, CDR2 SYGVKD. The CDR3 spans 13 residues. CDR3 sequence: CANSLTGANEAFF. In DNA form, the CDR3 reads TGTGCCAACAGTTTGACAGGGGCGAATGAAGCTTTCTTT.

The chain is built from TRBV15 and TRBJ2-1; D not certain. V was clipped by 3 bases and J by 10 bases, with 19 bases between them. Germline V lookup: CDR1 LNHNV, CDR2 YYDKDF (reference sequence). The CDR3 is made up of 15 amino acids. Here the CDR3 DNA reads TGTGCCACCAGCAGTAGTCAGGACCGACAATTGGAGCAGTTCTTC. It encodes CATSSSQDRQLEQFF.

The genes are TRBV19 and TRBJ2-6, with 15 positions matching TRBD2. V shed 5 bases and J 11 bases; nucleotides not matched to a gene: 4. The CDR3 consists of 15 residues. Germline V gene data show CDR1 as LNHDA and CDR2 as SQIVND (reference sequence). CDR3 coding DNA: TGTGCCAGTAGTGCGGGACTAGCGGGGGGCTACGTCCTGACTTTC. Its translation: CASSAGLAGGYVLTF.

There are many counts of this clonotype. The genes are TRBV13 and TRBJ2-1, with D perhaps TRBD1 (5 bases). The CDR3 totals 14 residues. Trimming took 4 bases from V and 5 from J, leaving 12 bases between them. CDR1 PRHDT and CDR2 FYEKMQ come from the germline V gene (reference sequence). The CDR3 loop is CASSYRPGNNEQFF. As DNA, the CDR3 is TGTGCCAGCAGCTACAGGCCTGGAAACAATGAGCAGTTCTTC.

The chain is built from TRBV24-1 and TRBJ2-1, with TRBD1 as a possible D gene (6 bases). CDR1 is KGHDR and CDR2 is SFDVKD in the germline V gene. V was cut by 4 bases and J by 5 bases, with 11 bases left in between. There are 14 residues in the CDR3. This CDR3 reads CATSDRGQNNEQFF. The CDR3 region has the DNA TGTGCCACCAGTGACCGAGGACAGAACAATGAGCAGTTCTTC.

The rearrangement uses TRBV19 and TRBJ2-3; a possible D gene is TRBD2 (5 bases). Trimming took 6 bases from V and 11 from J, leaving 18 bases between them. This CDR3 region has 13 residues. The germline V gene encodes CDR1 LNHDA and CDR2 SQIVND (reference sequence). This CDR3 is CASSPKDYNEQYF. The CDR3 region has the DNA TGTGCCAGTAGCCCCAAAGACTACAATGAGCAGTATTTT. Filled out from reference TRBV19 and TRBJ2-3, the complete variable domain reads DGGITQSPKYLFRKEGQNVTLSCEQNLNHDAMYWYRQDPGQGLRLIYYSQIVNDFQKGDIAEGYSVSREKKESFPLTVTSAQKNPTAFYLCASSPKDYNEQYFGPGTRLTVL.

This clonotype has ten or more counts. The chain uses TRBV10-2 and TRBJ2-7; D is undetermined. The germline V and J ends were trimmed by 0 bases and 2 bases, with 5 bases remaining between them. The germline CDR1 and CDR2 sequences are WSHSY and SAAADI. CDR3 length equals 13 residues. This CDR3 reads CASSESTTYEQYF. In DNA form, the CDR3 reads TGCGCCAGCAGTGAGTCTACTACCTACGAGCAGTACTTC.

The CDR3 here is CASRDTANYGYTF. In DNA form, the CDR3 reads TGTGCCAGCAGAGATACAGCTAACTATGGCTACACCTTC. The J gene is TRBJ1-2, the V gene TRBV7-9, with unresolved D. Between the trimmed V and J ends, which lost 6 bases and 0 bases, there was a span of 8 bases. The CDR3 extends over 13 amino acids. The germline V gene has CDR1 SEHNR and CDR2 FQNEAQ (reference sequence).

V and J are TRBV5-4 and TRBJ2-7, with D perhaps assigned TRBD1 or TRBD2 (5 bases each). Deletions cut 2 bases from V and 5 bases from J, with 17 bases between. The CDR3 totals 15 residues. Germline V lookup: CDR1 SGHNT, CDR2 YYREEE (reference sequence). Here the CDR3 reads CASSLPAYEGNEQYF. In nucleotides, the CDR3 is TGTGCCAGCAGCTTACCCGCTTATGAGGGGAACGAGCAGTACTTC.

The chain joins TRBV7-9 to TRBJ1-5; D not certain. Germline values: CDR1 SEHNR, CDR2 FQNEAQ (reference sequence). V lost 2 bases to trimming and J lost 7 bases, with 9 bases between them. The length of the CDR3 is 13 residues. The CDR3 loop is CASSLSAGQPQHF. In DNA form, the CDR3 reads TGTGCCAGCAGCTTATCTGCGGGACAGCCCCAGCATTTT.